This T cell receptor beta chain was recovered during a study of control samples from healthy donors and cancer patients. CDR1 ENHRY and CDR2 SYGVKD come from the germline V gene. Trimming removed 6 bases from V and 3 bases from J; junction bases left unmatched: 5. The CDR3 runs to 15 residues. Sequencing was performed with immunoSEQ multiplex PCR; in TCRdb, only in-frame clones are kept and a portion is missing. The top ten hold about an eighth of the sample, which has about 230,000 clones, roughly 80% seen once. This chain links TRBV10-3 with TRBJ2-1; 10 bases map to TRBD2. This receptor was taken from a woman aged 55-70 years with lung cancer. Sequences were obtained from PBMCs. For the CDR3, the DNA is TGTGCCATCAGGCCGGGACTAGCGAACTACAATGAGCAGTTCTTC. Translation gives CAIRPGLANYNEQFF.